This TCR beta chain was recorded in a study of Ad26.COV2.S vaccination and SARS-CoV-2 variants. The germline V gene has CDR1 ENHRY and CDR2 SYGVKD. The CDR3 extends over 15 amino acids. The V and J ends lost 2 bases and 2 bases respectively, with 11 bases between them. The sample's treatment: 15 to 20 received Ad26.COV2.S at low or high dose, single or two shots; roughly 5 received placebo; per-sample allocation not given. Samples analyzed were those drawn on day 63 after the first vaccine or placebo injection. Only in-frame clones appear in the TCRdb table, and some are missing; sequencing was by immunoSEQ multiplex PCR. Among 350,000 to 550,000 clones listed, 89% were seen once.

The gene calls are TRBV10-3 and TRBJ2-3; TRBD2 might be the D (6 bases). The sample here was peripheral blood, taken in a trial of Ad26.COV2.S vaccine versus placebo. The receptor was isolated from a person between 18 and 65 years old who received the Ad26.COV2.S COVID-19 vaccine or a placebo. The CDR3 protein is CAISEPGLDTDTQYF. CDR3 sequence (DNA): TGTGCCATCAGTGAGCCGGGACTCGACACAGATACGCAGTATTTT.